One sample yielded the 9 T cell receptor beta chains listed below, sequenced in a study of regulatory T cells. Primers: 52 TRBV forward and 13 TRBJ reverse. Repertoires were generated with immunoSEQ multiplex PCR, while TCRdb's copy carries only in-frame clones and drops some. The sample gives 2,000 to 2,500 clones, 65% to 75% of which show up once; 33% is in the top ten. The source material was CD8+ T cells sorted from blood. These receptors all stem from a person aged 30 to 39 with CD3G deficiency.

The chain combines TRBV28 with TRBJ2-3, with a tentative D call TRBD2 (6 bases). This CDR3 comprises 14 residues. From germline, CDR1 is MDHEN and CDR2 SYDVKM. Trimming removed 3 bases from V and 6 bases from J, with 13 bases in between. This CDR3 reads CASSFGGFTDTQYF. The CDR3 DNA reads as TGTGCCAGCAGTTTCGGAGGGTTTACCGATACGCAGTATTTT.

The rearrangement joins TRBV7-5 to TRBJ1-3. TRBV7-5 is deemed a pseudogene. This CDR3 region has 13 residues. The CDR3 reads CASSFMSEDTIYF. CDR3 in DNA: TGTGCCAGCAGCTTCATGAGCGAGGACACCATATATTTT.

This chain joins TRBV4-1 and TRBJ1-1; a weak D match, TRBD1 (5 bases). The V end was cut by 1 base, the J end by 5 bases, with 14 bases between. Germline V gene sequence: CDR1 MGHRA, CDR2 YSYEKL. The CDR3 contains 15 residues. CDR3: CASSQGVGPGTEAFF. CDR3 in DNA: TGCGCCAGCAGCCAAGGGGTGGGGCCGGGGACTGAAGCTTTCTTT.

There are a few counts of this clone. The rearrangement uses TRBV28 and TRBJ2-5; a weak D match, TRBD1 (5 bases). V lost 2 bases to trimming and J lost 0 bases, with 10 bases between them. The CDR3 has 15 amino acids. Germline CDR1 MDHEN, CDR2 SYDVKM. CDR3 nucleotides: TGTGCCAGCAGTTTACCAGGGAACCACCAAGAGACCCAGTACTTC. This gives the protein CASSLPGNHQETQYF. Full variable domain (missing parts from reference TRBV28 and TRBJ2-5): DVKVTQSSRYLVKRTGEKVFLECVQDMDHENMFWYRQDPGLGLRLIYFSYDVKMKEKGDIPEGYSVSREKKERFSLILESASTNQTSMYLCASSLPGNHQETQYFGPGTRLLVL.

This clone was recorded a few times. The rearrangement links TRBV28 to TRBJ1-1; D is unresolved. This CDR3 contains 12 residues. V was clipped by 5 bases and J by 1 base, with 5 bases between them. Per germline, CDR1 MDHEN and CDR2 SYDVKM. CDR3 sequence reads: CASSGRNTEAFF. In DNA, the CDR3 is TGTGCCAGCAGTGGGCGGAACACTGAAGCTTTCTTT.

J is TRBJ2-7 and V is TRBV28, with TRBD2 matching 9 bases. The V gene's germline CDR1 is MDHEN and CDR2 SYDVKM. J was trimmed by 7 bases and V by 2 bases; bases with no gene match: 6. The CDR3 loop spans 14 amino acids. Here the CDR3 DNA reads TGTGCCAGCAGTTTAGCGGGGGGGCCGGGAGAGCAGTACTTC. Translation gives CASSLAGGPGEQYF.

V usage is TRBV12-2 and J usage is TRBJ1-5. TRBV12-2 is reported as a pseudogene. The length of the CDR3 is 14 residues. CDR3 loop: CASSVWGPNQPQHF. CDR3 nucleotide sequence: TGTGCCAGCAGCGTTTGGGGACCCAATCAGCCCCAGCATTTT.

V is TRBV7-9 and J is TRBJ1-1, with unresolved D. CDR1 SEHNR and CDR2 FQNEAQ come from the germline V gene (reference sequence). This CDR3 contains 12 residues. The ends were cut back, 8 bases at V and 7 bases at J, with 14 bases in the middle. CDR3 protein: CASRKGANEAFF. The CDR3 DNA reads as TGTGCCAGCCGAAAAGGAGCGAATGAAGCTTTCTTT.

The chain uses TRBV5-1 and TRBJ2-1; 11 nucleotides match TRBD2. Trimming removed 1 base from V and 9 bases from J; junction bases left unmatched: 6. CDR1 is SGHRS and CDR2 is YFSETQ in the germline V gene. CDR3 size: 15 residues. CDR3 protein: CASSLSSGRRVEQFF. The CDR3 nucleotides read TGCGCCAGCAGCTTGTCTAGCGGGAGGAGGGTTGAGCAGTTCTTC.